A single sample gave rise to the 9 T cell receptor beta chains below, sequenced in a study of T cell repertoires in ileal Crohn's disease. Produced via immunoSEQ multiplex PCR; TCRdb's table is partial and in-frame only. The sample includes tens of thousands of clones, around nine tenths seen only once; the top ten take approximately 2%. Specified time point: neoterminal ileum biopsy at postoperative endoscopy, about 6 months after surgery. Sequencing used ileal tissue. Receptor source: an adult with Crohn's disease.

This clone was detected only once. The chain has TRBV9 and TRBJ2-2, with 9 bases that match TRBD1. This CDR3 has 16 residues. Per the germline V gene, CDR1 is SGDLS and CDR2 is YYNGEE. V shed 3 bases, J shed 5 bases, and the junction held 8 bases outside the gene matches. The CDR3 loop reads CASSAQDRGLTGELFF. The CDR3 DNA reads as TGTGCCAGCAGCGCCCAGGACAGGGGTCTAACCGGGGAGCTGTTTTTT.

This clone was observed a handful of times. The chain joins TRBV14 to TRBJ2-1, with TRBD1 matching over 9 bases. V was clipped by 1 base and J by 5 bases; unmatched bases: 6. Germline loops: CDR1 SGHDN, CDR2 FVKESK. The CDR3 covers 16 residues. CDR3 sequence (DNA): TGTGCCAGCAGCCAAGGGGGGACAGGGCCCGACAATGAGCAGTTCTTC. This encodes CASSQGGTGPDNEQFF.

This clone was seen a few times. The chain employs TRBV29-1 and TRBJ1-5; D not certain. Germline lookup yields CDR1 SQVTM and CDR2 ANQGSEA. V was clipped by 3 bases and J by 5 bases, with 8 bases between them. The CDR3 runs 12 residues. The CDR3 sequence is CSVEEDDQPQHF. As DNA, the CDR3 is TGCAGCGTTGAGGAGGATGATCAGCCCCAGCATTTT.

The chain couples TRBV9 to TRBJ1-1, with TRBD1 matching over 8 bases. Germline CDR1 is SGDLS and CDR2 is YYNGEE. The CDR3 runs 15 residues. V gave up 4 bases and J gave up 3 bases; unmatched junction bases: 8. The CDR3 sequence: CASSRSTGDHTEAFF. The CDR3 DNA reads TGTGCCAGCAGCCGATCGACAGGGGATCACACTGAAGCTTTCTTT.

This chain links TRBV10-1 with TRBJ2-3, with unresolved D. CDR3 size: 13 residues. Per the germline V gene, CDR1 is WNHNN and CDR2 is SYGVQD (reference sequence). The V end was cut by 1 base, the J end by 4 bases, with 6 bases between. Written as DNA, the CDR3 is TGCGCCAGCAGTGAGTTCCCGGCAGATACGCAGTATTTT. As protein: CASSEFPADTQYF.

The chain couples TRBV30 to TRBJ2-7; TRBD2 aligns across 9 bases. CDR1 and CDR2 (germline): GTSNPN, SVGIG (reference sequence). With V trimmed by 2 bases and J by 2 bases, 4 bases remained unmatched. This CDR3 spans 14 amino acids. CDR3 nucleotide sequence: TGTGCCTGGAGTCCCCTAGCGGGGCCCTACGAGCAGTACTTC. It codes for CAWSPLAGPYEQYF. Drawing the rest from reference TRBV30 and TRBJ2-7, the complete variable domain is SQTIHQWPATLVQPVGSPLSLECTVEGTSNPNLYWYRQAAGRGLQLLFYSVGIGQISSEVPQNLSASRPQDRQFILSSKKLLLSDSGFYLCAWSPLAGPYEQYFGPGTRLTVT.

V is TRBV29-1 and J is TRBJ1-2; possible D gene TRBD1, 5 bases. V shed 2 bases and J shed 3 bases, with 16 bases lying between them. Germline V CDR1 and CDR2: SQVTM, ANQGSEA. The CDR3 contains 15 residues. The CDR3, as DNA: TGCAGCGTTGAAACGTCCGCCAGGGCGGACTATGGCTACACCTTC. Protein product: CSVETSARADYGYTF.

This clone is a singleton in its sample. The chain joins TRBV5-1 to TRBJ2-1, with 9 bases matching TRBD1. The CDR3 loop spans 18 amino acids. V was clipped by 4 bases and J by 5 bases; unmatched bases: 16. Germline V gene sequence: CDR1 SGHRS, CDR2 YFSETQ. CDR3 nucleotides: TGCGCCAGCAGCCCGGGGGATGGACAGGGGCAGTTTAACAATGAGCAGTTCTTC. It translates to CASSPGDGQGQFNNEQFF.

The chain has TRBV7-2 and TRBJ2-7, with TRBD2 matching over 14 bases. Trimming removed 1 base from V and 4 bases from J; junction bases left unmatched: 0. The CDR3 extends over 15 amino acids. The germline CDR1 and CDR2 sequences are SGHTA and FQGNSA. The CDR3 DNA reads as TGTGCCAGCAGCTTAGGACTAGCGGGAGGGTACGAGCAGTACTTC. It yields the protein CASSLGLAGGYEQYF. The entire variable domain, with the rest obtained from reference TRBV7-2 and TRBJ2-7, is as follows: GAGVSQSPSNKVTEKGKDVELRCDPISGHTALYWYRQSLGQGLEFLIYFQGNSAPDKSGLPSDRFSAERTGGSVSTLTIQRTQQEDSAVYLCASSLGLAGGYEQYFGPGTRLTVT.